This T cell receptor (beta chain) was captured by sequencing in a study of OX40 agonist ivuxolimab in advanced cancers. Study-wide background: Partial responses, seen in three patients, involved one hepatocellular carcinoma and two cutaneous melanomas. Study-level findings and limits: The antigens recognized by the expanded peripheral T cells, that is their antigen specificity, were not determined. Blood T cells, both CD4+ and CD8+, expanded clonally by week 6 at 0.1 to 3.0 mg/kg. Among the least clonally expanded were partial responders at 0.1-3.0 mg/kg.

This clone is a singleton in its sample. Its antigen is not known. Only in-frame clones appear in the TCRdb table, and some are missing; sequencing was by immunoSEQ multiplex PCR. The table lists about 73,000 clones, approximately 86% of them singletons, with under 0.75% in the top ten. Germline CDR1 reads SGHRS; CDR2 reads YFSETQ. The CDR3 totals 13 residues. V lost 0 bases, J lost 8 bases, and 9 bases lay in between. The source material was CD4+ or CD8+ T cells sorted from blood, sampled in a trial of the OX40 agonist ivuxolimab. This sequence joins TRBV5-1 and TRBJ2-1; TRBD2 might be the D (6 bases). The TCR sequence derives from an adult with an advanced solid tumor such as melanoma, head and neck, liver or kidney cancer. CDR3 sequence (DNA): TGCGCCAGCAGCTTGGCCACTAGCCATGAGCAGTTCTTC. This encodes CASSLATSHEQFF. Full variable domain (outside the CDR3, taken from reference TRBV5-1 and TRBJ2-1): KAGVTQTPRYLIKTRGQQVTLSCSPISGHRSVSWYQQTPGQGLQFLFEYFSETQRNKGNFPGRFSGRQFSNSRSEMNVSTLELGDSALYLCASSLATSHEQFFGPGTRLTVL.